These 23 T cell receptor beta chains came from one sample sequenced in a study of T cell repertoires in cytomegalovirus infection. TCRdb re-called the reads through MiXCR, storing one row per CDR3 protein. The top ten clones hold around 15% of a sample with about a million distinct CDR3 sequences, roughly 30% of them seen once. These TCRs' antigens remain unknown. Sequences were derived from cultured CD8+ T cells from PBMCs, sampled from culture after CMV antigen stimulation. Every receptor here comes from a human donor in good health (CMV status not recorded). Some clones in this sample may be carry-over from other donors' samples.

In this sample, this clonotype turned up a few times. This rearrangement joins TRBV10-1 to TRBJ2-7, with D perhaps TRBD1 or TRBD2 (5 bases each). The CDR3 length is 13 residues. The germline gives CDR1 WNHNN, CDR2 SYGVQD (reference sequence). Trimming removed 7 bases at V and 6 bases at J, with 16 bases between. The CDR3 sequence: CASNGQGEREQYF. CDR3 sequence (DNA): TGCGCCAGCAATGGACAAGGGGAGCGCGAGCAGTACTTC.

In its sample, this clonotype was seen many times. The V call is TRBV7-8, the J call TRBJ2-1; D is uncertain. This CDR3 comprises 11 residues. V was pared by 5 bases and J by 5 bases, with 4 bases between. The V gene's germline CDR1 is SGHVS and CDR2 FQNEAQ. The CDR3 DNA reads as TGTGCCAGCAGCAGAGACAATGAGCAGTTCTTC. Its translation is CASSRDNEQFF.

There are a few counts of this clonotype. V and J are TRBV20-1 and TRBJ2-5; tentative D call: TRBD2 (5 bases). The germline gives CDR1 DFQATT, CDR2 SNEGSKA (reference sequence). V shed 0 bases and J shed 7 bases, with 18 bases lying between them. There are 15 residues in the CDR3. In nucleotides, the CDR3 is TGCAGTGCTAGAGATAGCGCGGAGGTAGTCGGGACCCAGTACTTC. This sequence encodes CSARDSAEVVGTQYF.

This clonotype was seen repeatedly, ten times or more. This chain joins TRBV7-2 and TRBJ2-1; 8 nucleotides match TRBD2. V shed 4 bases, J shed 10 bases, and the junction held 9 bases outside the gene matches. Per the germline V gene, CDR1 is SGHTA and CDR2 is FQGNSA. The CDR3 has 14 amino acids. CDR3 in amino acids: CASSSLGRGDEQFF. The CDR3 bases are TGTGCCAGCAGCTCTCTCGGGAGGGGGGACGAGCAGTTCTTC.

This clonotype was picked up a small number of times. The chain links TRBV7-9 to TRBJ2-7, with no clear D. This CDR3 is 13 amino acids long. Trimming pared 8 bases from V and 2 bases from J, leaving 13 bases between. The germline V gene encodes CDR1 SEHNR and CDR2 FQNEAQ (reference sequence). For the CDR3, the DNA is TGTGCCAGCGGAAAGCTTAGAACCTACGAGCAGTACTTC. Amino acid sequence: CASGKLRTYEQYF.

In DNA form, the CDR3 reads TGTGCCAGCAGTTACGGGCAGGGGGACGAGCAGTACGTC. Its protein is CASSYGQGDEQYV. The chain employs TRBV6-5 and TRBJ2-7; 7 bases are a match to TRBD1. After removal of 2 bases from V and 5 bases from J, the junction contained 3 bases not matched to a gene. CDR1 MNHEY and CDR2 SVGAGI come from the germline V gene. This CDR3 is 13 amino acids long.

The genes are TRBV6-6 and TRBJ1-5, with D perhaps matching TRBD1 (5 bases). Between the trimmed V and J ends, which lost 0 bases and 11 bases, there was a span of 26 bases. The V gene's germline CDR1 is MNHNY and CDR2 SVGAGI (reference sequence). The CDR3 length is 18 residues. The CDR3 loop reads CASSYSPRGTPGGESQHF. The CDR3 DNA is TGTGCCAGCAGTTACTCGCCCAGAGGGACCCCGGGGGGGGAATCCCAGCATTTT.

This clonotype was recorded at least ten times. This chain links TRBV7-8 with TRBJ1-5, with D maybe TRBD1 (5 bases). The CDR3 has 14 amino acids. Germline CDR1 reads SGHVS; CDR2 reads FQNEAQ. Trimming cost V 0 bases and J 5 bases, with 8 bases left between them. The CDR3 coding sequence is TGTGCCAGCAGCTTAGCTAAGGGGTATCAGCCCCAGCATTTT. It is translated as CASSLAKGYQPQHF.

In this sample, this clonotype turned up a few times. The gene calls are TRBV6-5 and TRBJ2-3, with D unclear. From germline, CDR1 is MNHEY and CDR2 SVGAGI. This CDR3 has 16 residues. V lost 0 bases, J lost 0 bases, and 10 bases lay in between. The CDR3 nucleotides read TGTGCCAGCAGTTACTCGCTTCTGGCTAGCACAGATACGCAGTATTTT. Amino acid sequence: CASSYSLLASTDTQYF.

The rearrangement links TRBV27 to TRBJ2-1; 9 nucleotides match TRBD2. After removal of 3 bases from V and 8 bases from J, the junction contained 8 bases not matched to a gene. The CDR3 is made up of 15 amino acids. Germline-derived CDR1 and CDR2 are MNHEY and SMNVEV (reference sequence). CDR3: CASSLRRGGWYEQFF. In DNA form, the CDR3 reads TGTGCCAGCAGTTTGAGGCGGGGGGGCTGGTATGAGCAGTTCTTC.

This clonotype was counted a few times. The chain combines TRBV5-1 with TRBJ1-1; 9 bases map to TRBD1. Germline values: CDR1 SGHRS, CDR2 YFSETQ. This CDR3 spans 16 amino acids. Germline trimming cut 6 bases from V and 1 base from J; bases unmatched to any gene: 10. Here the CDR3 DNA reads TGCGCCAGCACTTATTCAATGACAGGGGGGAACACTGAAGCTTTCTTT. It codes for CASTYSMTGGNTEAFF.

This clonotype was seen more than once but under ten times. The chain recombines TRBV5-5 with TRBJ2-1, with D possibly matching TRBD1 (5 bases). The germline V and J ends were trimmed by 0 bases and 7 bases, with 20 bases remaining between them. The CDR3 is made up of 17 amino acids. Germline CDR1 is SGHKS and CDR2 is YYEKEE (reference sequence). CDR3 in DNA: TGTGCCAGCAGCTTGGCCCCCGGGTTTTTTGCAGGGAATGAGCAGTTCTTC. Protein sequence: CASSLAPGFFAGNEQFF.

The chain has TRBV6-5 and TRBJ2-5; possible D gene TRBD2, 6 bases. V dropped 0 bases and J dropped 4 bases, with 9 bases sitting between them. CDR1 MNHEY and CDR2 SVGAGI come from the germline V gene. The length of the CDR3 is 14 residues. The CDR3 is CASSYSGGTETQYF. As DNA, the CDR3 is TGTGCCAGCAGTTACTCCGGAGGGACAGAGACCCAGTACTTC.

The V and J genes are TRBV4-1 and TRBJ2-1; 9 bases are shared with TRBD2. CDR1 is MGHRA and CDR2 is YSYEKL in the germline V gene. V was clipped by 1 base and J by 4 bases; unmatched bases: 5. This CDR3 has 16 residues. CDR3 in DNA: TGCGCCAGCAGCCAAGCCCCTAGCGGGGAGTACAATGAGCAGTTCTTC. It translates to CASSQAPSGEYNEQFF.

The chain couples TRBV19 to TRBJ1-6; 8 bases line up with TRBD1. This CDR3 spans 15 amino acids. Germline V gives CDR1 LNHDA, CDR2 SQIVND (reference sequence). The ends lost 4 bases at V and 6 bases at J; junction bases unmatched: 5. CDR3 sequence: CASSTRQGFNSPLHF. The CDR3 nucleotides read TGTGCCAGTAGTACCCGACAGGGGTTTAATTCACCCCTCCACTTT.

The CDR3 nucleotides read TGTGCCACCCATAGCGGGGAATTTTACAATGAGCAGTTCTTC. Its protein product is CATHSGEFYNEQFF. The rearrangement links TRBV24-1 to TRBJ2-1; 8 bases align to TRBD2. The CDR3 sequence is 14 residues long. Germline loops: CDR1 KGHDR, CDR2 SFDVKD. V dropped 9 bases and J dropped 4; count of bases not matched to a gene: 7.

The gene calls are TRBV7-2 and TRBJ2-5; 7 nucleotides agree with TRBD1. With 5 bases clipped from V and 3 bases from J, the junction kept 3 bases outside the gene matches. There are 13 residues in the CDR3. CDR1 SGHTA and CDR2 FQGNSA come from the germline V gene. CDR3: CASSPGQEETQYF. The CDR3 coding sequence is TGTGCCAGCAGCCCCGGACAGGAAGAGACCCAGTACTTC. Full variable domain (missing parts from reference TRBV7-2 and TRBJ2-5): GAGVSQSPSNKVTEKGKDVELRCDPISGHTALYWYRQSLGQGLEFLIYFQGNSAPDKSGLPSDRFSAERTGGSVSTLTIQRTQQEDSAVYLCASSPGQEETQYFGPGTRLLVL.

This clonotype has more than one count but fewer than ten. Mismatch with germline at one junction end may stem from a read error. The gene calls are TRBV2 and TRBJ1-2; 10 positions match TRBD1. This CDR3 region has 13 residues. Germline CDR1 SNHLY, CDR2 FYNNEI. The CDR3 sequence is CASSESTGQGIVF. CDR3 DNA sequence: TGTGCCAGCAGTGAATCCACGGGACAGGGGATCGTCTTC.

This clonotype was seen only a few times. The rearrangement links TRBV4-1 to TRBJ1-1, with D unresolved. V was clipped by 2 bases and J by 1 base, with 8 bases between them. Per the germline V gene, CDR1 is MGHRA and CDR2 is YSYEKL. This CDR3 has 14 amino acids. CDR3 DNA sequence: TGCGCCAGCAGCCAAATAGGGCAGAACACTGAAGCTTTCTTT. It is translated as CASSQIGQNTEAFF.

The rearrangement uses TRBV27 and TRBJ1-1; D is possibly TRBD1 (5 bases). This CDR3 is built from 14 residues. The V gene lost 3 bases and the J gene lost 1 base, with 9 bases spanning the gap. The germline V gene has CDR1 MNHEY and CDR2 SMNVEV (reference sequence). The CDR3 sequence: CASSFSGWNTEAFF. Written as DNA, the CDR3 is TGTGCCAGCAGTTTTTCAGGGTGGAACACTGAAGCTTTCTTT.

This chain uses TRBV12-3 or TRBV12-4 with TRBJ2-1; perhaps TRBD2 as D (7 bases). Trimming removed 6 bases from V and 10 bases from J, with 16 bases in between. The CDR3 sequence is 13 residues long. The CDR3 nucleotides read TGTGCCAGCAGCCCGGGGGGCGGGGGAGAGCAGTTCTTC. This translates into CASSPGGGGEQFF.

This clonotype was detected many times. CDR3 sequence: CASSLKPGPEQFF. The DNA of the CDR3 is TGTGCCAGCAGCTTGAAGCCGGGTCCCGAGCAGTTCTTC. The rearrangement uses TRBV7-8 and TRBJ2-1; D gene uncertain. V was trimmed by 3 bases and J by 10 bases, leaving 13 bases between them. This CDR3 is built from 13 residues. Looked up from germline, CDR1 is SGHVS and CDR2 is FQNEAQ. The full variable domain, rest sourced from reference TRBV7-8 and TRBJ2-1, is GAGVSQSPRYKVAKRGQDVALRCDPISGHVSLFWYQQALGQGPEFLTYFQNEAQLDKSGLPSDRFFAERPEGSVSTLKIQRTQQEDSAVYLCASSLKPGPEQFFGPGTRLTVL.

This clonotype occurred many times. This rearrangement joins TRBV27 to TRBJ2-2; tentatively, D is TRBD2 (6 bases). CDR3 length equals 12 residues. Deletions cut 10 bases from V and 4 bases from J, with 10 bases between. Germline V CDR1 and CDR2: MNHEY, SMNVEV (reference sequence). CDR3 region: CATLGGTGELFF. DNA for the CDR3: TGTGCCACCCTGGGGGGCACCGGGGAGCTGTTTTTT.